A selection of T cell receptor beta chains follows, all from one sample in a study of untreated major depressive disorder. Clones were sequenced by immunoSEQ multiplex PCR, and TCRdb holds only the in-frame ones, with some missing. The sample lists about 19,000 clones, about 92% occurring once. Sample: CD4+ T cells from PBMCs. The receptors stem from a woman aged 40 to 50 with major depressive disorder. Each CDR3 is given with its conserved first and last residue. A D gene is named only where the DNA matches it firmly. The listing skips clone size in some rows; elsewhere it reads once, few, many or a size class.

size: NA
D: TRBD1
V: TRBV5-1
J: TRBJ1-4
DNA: TGCGCCAGCAGCTTAAATCCGGGACAGATAAATGAAAAACTGTTTTTT
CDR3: CASSLNPGQINEKLFF

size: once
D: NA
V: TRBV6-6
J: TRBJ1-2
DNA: TGTGCCAGCAGTTATGGGTCGTACGAGGGGAACTATGGCTACACCTTC
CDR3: CASSYGSYEGNYGYTF

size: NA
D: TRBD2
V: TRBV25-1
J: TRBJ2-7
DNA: TGTGCCAGCAGGAGCGGGGACTACGAGCAGTACTTC
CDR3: CASRSGDYEQYF

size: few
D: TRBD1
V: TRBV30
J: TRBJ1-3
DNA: TGTGCCTGGAGAGGACAGGGTGCCTCTGGAAACACCATATATTTT
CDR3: CAWRGQGASGNTIYF

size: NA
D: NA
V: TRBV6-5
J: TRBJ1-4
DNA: TGTGCCAGCAGTTCGCGTGCCGGGAACCCTGAAAAACTGTTTTTT
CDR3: CASSSRAGNPEKLFF

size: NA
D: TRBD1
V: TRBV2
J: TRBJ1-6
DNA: TGTGCCAGCAGTGTCGCCGGGACAGCCAATAATTCACCCCTCCACTTT
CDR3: CASSVAGTANNSPLHF

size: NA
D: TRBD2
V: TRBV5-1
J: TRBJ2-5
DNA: TGCGCCAGCAGCTTGCTGACTAGCGGGGGGGCGGCAGAGACCCAGTACTTC
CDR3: CASSLLTSGGAAETQYF

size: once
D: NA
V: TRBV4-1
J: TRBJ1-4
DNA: TGCGCCAGCAGCCAGGATCGGGGGCCTTATAATGAAAAACTGTTTTTT
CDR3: CASSQDRGPYNEKLFF

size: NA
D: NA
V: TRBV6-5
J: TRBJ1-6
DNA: TGTGCCAGCAGTTACTTCCGGGATTCACCCCTCCACTTT
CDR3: CASSYFRDSPLHF

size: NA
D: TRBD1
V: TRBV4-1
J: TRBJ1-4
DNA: TGCGCCAGCAGCCAAGAAAACGGACAGGTTTCGGGAGAAAAACTGTTTTTT
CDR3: CASSQENGQVSGEKLFF

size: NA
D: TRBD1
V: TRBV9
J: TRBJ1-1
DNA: TGTGCCAGCAGCGTAGCCGACAGGGAGAAAGCTGAAGCTTTCTTT
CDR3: CASSVADREKAEAFF

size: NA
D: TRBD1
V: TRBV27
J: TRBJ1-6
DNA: TGTGCCAGCAGTCTCAGGGGACAGAAATATAATTCACCCCTCCACTTT
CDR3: CASSLRGQKYNSPLHF

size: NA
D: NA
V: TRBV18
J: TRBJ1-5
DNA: TGTGCCAGCTCACCCGGGCAGGGGCGTGTGGCCCAGCATTTT
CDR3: CASSPGQGRVAQHF

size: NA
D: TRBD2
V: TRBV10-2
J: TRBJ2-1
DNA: TGCGCCAGCAGTGAGGCTAGCGGATGGAGCTCCTACAATGAGCAGTTCTTC
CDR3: CASSEASGWSSYNEQFF

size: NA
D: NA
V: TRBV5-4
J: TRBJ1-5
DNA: TGTGCCAGCAGCCCCGGGGCAGACCATCAGCCCCAGCATTTT
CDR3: CASSPGADHQPQHF

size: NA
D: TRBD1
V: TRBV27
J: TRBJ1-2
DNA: TGTGCCAGCAGTCCCCTGGGACAGGGGACTAGAAATAACTATGGCTACACCTTC
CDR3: CASSPLGQGTRNNYGYTF

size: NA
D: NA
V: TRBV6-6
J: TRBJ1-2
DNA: TGTGCCTCCTATATGGGTTATGGCTACACCTTC
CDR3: CASYMGYGYTF

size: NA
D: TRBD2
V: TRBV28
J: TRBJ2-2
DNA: TGTGCCAGTAGCGGGACTAACACCGGGGAGCTGTTTTTT
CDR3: CASSGTNTGELFF

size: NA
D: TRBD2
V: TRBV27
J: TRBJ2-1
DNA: TGTGCCAGCAGGGGACTAGCGGAGGGGAATGAGCAGTTCTTC
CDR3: CASRGLAEGNEQFF

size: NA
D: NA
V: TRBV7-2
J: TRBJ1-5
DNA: TGTGCCAGCAGCTCCTCCCCTTGGGGGAATAGCAATCAGCCCCAGCATTTT
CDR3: CASSSSPWGNSNQPQHF

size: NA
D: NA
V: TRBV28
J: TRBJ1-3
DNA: TGTGCCAGCAGTCCCCTTCCGGGACATTACTCTGGAAACACCATATATTTT
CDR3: CASSPLPGHYSGNTIYF

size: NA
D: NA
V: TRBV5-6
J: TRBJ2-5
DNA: TGTGCCAGCAGCTTGTCGAGGGAGACCCAGTACTTC
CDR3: CASSLSRETQYF

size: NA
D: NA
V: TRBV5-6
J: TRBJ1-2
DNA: TGTGCCAGCAGCTTGGCTGAGTATGGCTACACCTTC
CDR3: CASSLAEYGYTF

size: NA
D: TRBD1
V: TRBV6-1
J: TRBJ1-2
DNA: TGTGCCAGCAGCGTGGGGACAGGGTATGGCTACACCTTC
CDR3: CASSVGTGYGYTF

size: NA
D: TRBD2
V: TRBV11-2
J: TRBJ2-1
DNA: TGTGCCAGCAGGGGCGGGGGCTCCTACAATGAGCAGTTCTTC
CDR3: CASRGGGSYNEQFF

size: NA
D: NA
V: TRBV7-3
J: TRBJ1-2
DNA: TGTGCCAGCAGCTCGCTAACAGGGCCAGGCTACACCTTC
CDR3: CASSSLTGPGYTF

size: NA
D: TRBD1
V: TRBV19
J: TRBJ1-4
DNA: TGTGCCAGTAGTGTCGGGACAGGGAATGAAAAACTGTTTTTT
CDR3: CASSVGTGNEKLFF

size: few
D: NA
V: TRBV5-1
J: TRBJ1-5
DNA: TGCGCCAGCAGCTTGGCCGGGGGAGCGCCCCAGCCCCAGCATTTT
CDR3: CASSLAGGAPQPQHF

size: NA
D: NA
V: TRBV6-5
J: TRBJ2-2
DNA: TGTGCCAGCAGCCAGCGGTCACCGAACACCGGGGAGCTGTTTTTT
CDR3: CASSQRSPNTGELFF

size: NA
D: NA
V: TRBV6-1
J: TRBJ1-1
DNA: TGTGCCAGCAGTGATTACCGTCAGGGACTCACTGAAGCTTTCTTT
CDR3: CASSDYRQGLTEAFF

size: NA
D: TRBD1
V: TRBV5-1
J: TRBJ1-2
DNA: TGCGCCAGCAGCTACGGGGACAGGGATGACTATGGCTACACCTTC
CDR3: CASSYGDRDDYGYTF

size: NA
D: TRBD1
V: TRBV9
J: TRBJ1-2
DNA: TGTGCCAGCAGCGTAGAGAGCAGGGGGCGCAGGGTCCATGGCTACACCTTC
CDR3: CASSVESRGRRVHGYTF

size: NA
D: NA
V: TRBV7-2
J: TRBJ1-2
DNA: TGTGCCAGCAGCTTAGACAGGCCCTTATATGGCTACACCTTC
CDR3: CASSLDRPLYGYTF

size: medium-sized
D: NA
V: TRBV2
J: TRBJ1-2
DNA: TGTGCCAGCCAGACTCCGCCGGACGGCTACACCTTC
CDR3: CASQTPPDGYTF

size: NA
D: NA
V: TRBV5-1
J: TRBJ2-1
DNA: TGCGCCAGCAGCTTGGAAGGGTTAGGCAATGAGCAGTTCTTC
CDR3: CASSLEGLGNEQFF

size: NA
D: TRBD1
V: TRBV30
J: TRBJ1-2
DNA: TGTGCCTGGACCCCCGTGGACAGGGGTCGGGGCTACACCTTC
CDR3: CAWTPVDRGRGYTF

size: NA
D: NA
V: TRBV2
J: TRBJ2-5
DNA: TGTGCCAGCAGTGAATCGGCAGGGAGAGGAGAGACCCAGTACTTC
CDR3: CASSESAGRGETQYF

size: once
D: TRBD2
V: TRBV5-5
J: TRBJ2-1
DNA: TGTGCCAGCAGCTTGGCTAGCGGATACAATGAGCAGTTCTTC
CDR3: CASSLASGYNEQFF

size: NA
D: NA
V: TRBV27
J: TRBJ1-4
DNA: TGTGCCAGCAGTTTATTGAGCGGGAATGAAAAACTGTTTTTT
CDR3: CASSLLSGNEKLFF

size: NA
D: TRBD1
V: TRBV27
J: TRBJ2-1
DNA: TGTGCCAGCAGTACCCGTCAGGGGGCTCCCTACAATGAGCAGTTCTTC
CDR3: CASSTRQGAPYNEQFF

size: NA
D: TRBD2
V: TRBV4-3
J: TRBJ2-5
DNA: TGCGCCAGCAGCCAAGAGGTGACTAGCGGGAGGGGAAATCGAGAGACCCAGTACTTC
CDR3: CASSQEVTSGRGNRETQYF

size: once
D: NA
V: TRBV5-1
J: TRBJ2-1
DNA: TGCGCCAGCAGCTTGGAGCTAGGCAATTCCAATGAGCAGTTCTTC
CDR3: CASSLELGNSNEQFF

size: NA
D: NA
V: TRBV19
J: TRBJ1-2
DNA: TGTGCCAGTAGTCCCGGGGCTTACTATGGCTACACCTTC
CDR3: CASSPGAYYGYTF

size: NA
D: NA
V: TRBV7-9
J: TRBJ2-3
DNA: TGTGCCAGCACAACGGGACGCACAGATACGCAGTATTTT
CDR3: CASTTGRTDTQYF

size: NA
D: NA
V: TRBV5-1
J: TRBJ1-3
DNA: TGCGCCAGCAGCTTGGCAGGGCCTGGAAACACCATATATTTT
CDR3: CASSLAGPGNTIYF

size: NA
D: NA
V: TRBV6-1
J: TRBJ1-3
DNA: TGTGCCAGCAGTGAAGGACCATCCTCTGGAAACACCATATATTTT
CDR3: CASSEGPSSGNTIYF

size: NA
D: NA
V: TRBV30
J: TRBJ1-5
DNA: TGTGCCTGGAGTGTGGAGGGGATTCAGCCCCAGCATTTT
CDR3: CAWSVEGIQPQHF

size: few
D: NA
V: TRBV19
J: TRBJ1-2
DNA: TGTGCCAGTACACGGGTAGACGGCTATGGCTACACCTTC
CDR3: CASTRVDGYGYTF

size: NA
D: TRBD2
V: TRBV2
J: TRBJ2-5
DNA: TGTGCCAGCCTCCGGGCTAGCGGAACGCGAGAGACCCAGTACTTC
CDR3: CASLRASGTRETQYF

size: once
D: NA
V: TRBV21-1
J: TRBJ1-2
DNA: TGTGCCAGCAGCAAACAGGCAGCCAGCTATGGCTACACCTTC
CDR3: CASSKQAASYGYTF

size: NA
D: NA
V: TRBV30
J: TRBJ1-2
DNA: TGTGCCTCGGAGTTCGGACTCTATGGCTACACCTTC
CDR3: CASEFGLYGYTF

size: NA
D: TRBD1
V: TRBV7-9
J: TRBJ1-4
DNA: TGTGCCAGCAGCTCCGGTCTTACAGGGGGTGAAAAACTGTTTTTT
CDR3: CASSSGLTGGEKLFF

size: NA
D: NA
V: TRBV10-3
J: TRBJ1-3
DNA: TGTGCCACCCAACGCACCGGGACAACTGGAAACACCATATATTTT
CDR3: CATQRTGTTGNTIYF

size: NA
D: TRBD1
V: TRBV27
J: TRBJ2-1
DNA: TGTGCCAGCAGTGGGGACAGGGGGCTTGGTGAGCAGTTCTTC
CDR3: CASSGDRGLGEQFF